The 16 T cell receptor beta chains reported below all come from one sample, sequenced in a study of early T cells in non-severe SARS-CoV-2 infection. TCRdb called the 5' RACE reads again in MiXCR, with one record for every CDR3 protein. The table lists over 15,000 distinct CDR3 sequences, roughly 5.4% of them singletons, with less than 8% in the top ten. The sequencing here drew on whole blood, taken at baseline. The receptors were sampled from an adult who was a healthcare worker with PCR-confirmed SARS-CoV-2 infection or an uninfected control (not recorded which).

This clonotype appeared a few times. The genes are TRBV3-1 and TRBJ1-6; weak D call: TRBD1 (6 bases). V was shortened by 3 bases and J by 4 bases, with 7 bases between the two germline ends. The CDR3 has 14 amino acids. Germline V gene lookup returns CDR1 LGHDT and CDR2 YNNKEL (reference sequence). The CDR3 bases are TGTGCCAGCAGCCACCAGGGGTATAATTCACCCCTCCACTTT. This encodes CASSHQGYNSPLHF.

This clonotype was counted between two and nine times. This sequence joins TRBV16 and TRBJ1-5, with D unclear. This CDR3 has 12 residues. Trimming pared 4 bases from V and 0 bases from J, leaving 1 base between. Germline V gene lookup returns CDR1 KGHSY and CDR2 FQNENV. The DNA of the CDR3 is TGTGCCAGCAGCCGTAGCAATCAGCCCCAGCATTTT. Amino acids: CASSRSNQPQHF.

This clonotype was seen repeatedly, ten times or more. V gene TRBV19 combines with J gene TRBJ2-3; TRBD2 might be the D (7 bases). V dropped 6 bases and J dropped 0 bases, with 16 bases sitting between them. CDR1 is LNHDA, CDR2 SQIVND, per germline (reference sequence). The CDR3 runs to 16 residues. The CDR3 loop reads CASSQRGGSSTDTQYF. The CDR3 DNA sequence: TGTGCCAGTAGCCAGAGGGGGGGATCAAGCACAGATACGCAGTATTTT.

This clonotype appeared many times. The chain joins TRBV20-1 to TRBJ1-5, with 7 bases aligning to TRBD1. This CDR3 is 15 amino acids long. Germline-derived CDR1 and CDR2 are DFQATT and SNEGSKA (reference sequence). The J segment lost 5 bases and the V segment lost 0 bases, leaving 7 bases of the junction unmatched. CDR3 bases: TGCAGTGCTAGAGATTCTGGGACAGCCGATCAGCCCCAGCATTTT. Its protein is CSARDSGTADQPQHF.

This clonotype occurred many times. The rearrangement joins TRBV12-3 or TRBV12-4 to TRBJ1-1, with D unclear. Trimming removed 4 bases at V and 0 bases at J, with 15 bases between. The CDR3 has 16 residues. As DNA, the CDR3 is TGTGCCAGCAGTTCCCCACGGACGGCTATGAACACTGAAGCTTTCTTT. Translating it yields CASSSPRTAMNTEAFF.

This clonotype appeared many times. The rearrangement joins TRBV20-1 to TRBJ2-7, with 7 bases identical to TRBD1. Trimming at V came to 4 bases and at J to 0 bases, leaving 3 bases not matched to a gene. CDR3 length: 13 amino acids. CDR1 is DFQATT, CDR2 SNEGSKA, per germline (reference sequence). In DNA, the CDR3 is TGCAGTGCTACAGGGGGTCCCTCCTACGAGCAGTACTTC. Translation: CSATGGPSYEQYF.

There are many counts of this clonotype. The chain recombines TRBV20-1 with TRBJ1-5; 7 bases match TRBD1. The CDR3 runs 16 residues. Trimming removed 0 bases from V and 1 base from J; junction bases left unmatched: 6. CDR1 and CDR2 (germline): DFQATT, SNEGSKA (reference sequence). The CDR3 DNA reads as TGCAGTGCTAGAGATGTCGTGACAGGGAGCAATCAGCCCCAGCATTTT. Translated: CSARDVVTGSNQPQHF.

This clonotype occurred many times. CDR3 amino acids: CASSTTGTVKKTQYF. The CDR3 DNA sequence: TGTGCCAGCAGCACTACCGGGACGGTAAAGAAGACCCAGTACTTC. This chain joins TRBV12-3 or TRBV12-4 and TRBJ2-5, with D perhaps assigned TRBD1 or TRBD2 (5 bases each). This CDR3 is 15 amino acids long. Trimming pared 6 bases from V and 6 bases from J, leaving 20 bases between.

This clonotype was detected many times. This rearrangement joins TRBV2 to TRBJ1-5, with 8 bases identical to TRBD1. The germline V gene has CDR1 SNHLY and CDR2 FYNNEI. This CDR3 region has 15 residues. V gave up 5 bases and J gave up 5 bases; unmatched junction bases: 8. Written as DNA, the CDR3 is TGTGCCAGCAGTCTCTCGACAGGGGCCCATCAGCCCCAGCATTTT. It yields the protein CASSLSTGAHQPQHF.

There are a few counts of this clonotype. V usage is TRBV27 and J usage is TRBJ1-1; TRBD1 agrees at 9 bases. This CDR3 is 15 amino acids long. The J segment lost 0 bases and the V segment lost 6 bases, leaving 5 bases of the junction unmatched. CDR1 and CDR2 from the germline V gene are MNHEY and SMNVEV (reference sequence). Here the CDR3 DNA reads TGTGCCAGCAGGAACAGGGGGCTAATGAACACTGAAGCTTTCTTT. Translating gives CASRNRGLMNTEAFF.

This clonotype has at least ten counts. As DNA, the CDR3 is TGTGCCAGCAGCTTAGGCTTACCCGACCAAGAGACCCAGTACTTC. The encoded protein is CASSLGLPDQETQYF. This rearrangement joins TRBV7-9 to TRBJ2-5; D gene unclear. This CDR3 contains 15 residues. Germline V gene sequence: CDR1 SEHNR, CDR2 FQNEAQ (reference sequence). V dropped 1 base and J dropped 0 bases, with 9 bases sitting between them.

This clonotype was detected ten times or more. The V and J genes are TRBV5-1 and TRBJ2-2, with D perhaps matching TRBD1 (6 bases). This CDR3 has 15 amino acids. Trimming removed 6 bases at V and 5 bases at J, with 17 bases between. The germline V gene encodes CDR1 SGHRS and CDR2 YFSETQ. CDR3 region: CASKTRDTPTGELFF. CDR3 sequence (DNA): TGCGCCAGCAAGACTCGGGACACTCCAACCGGGGAGCTGTTTTTT.

A word on this clonotype: The conserved phenylalanine or tryptophan normally closing the CDR3 is absent here, so this likely arose from a read error. The chain has TRBV13 and TRBJ2-1, with D perhaps matching TRBD2 (5 bases). The CDR3 runs to 12 residues. Germline lookup yields CDR1 PRHDT and CDR2 FYEKMQ (reference sequence). V lost 8 bases to trimming and J lost 5 bases, with 10 bases between them. CDR3 loop: CASRDLDNEQFP. For the CDR3, the DNA is TGTGCCAGCCGGGATTTGGACAATGAGCAGTTCCCC.

This clonotype was seen ten or more times. The rearrangement joins TRBV24-1 to TRBJ1-2, with D uncertain. V was clipped by 2 bases and J by 5 bases, with 11 bases between them. CDR1 is KGHDR, CDR2 SFDVKD, per germline. The CDR3 extends over 14 amino acids. Here the CDR3 reads CATSDSHEGYGYTF. CDR3 in DNA: TGTGCCACCAGTGATTCGCATGAAGGTTATGGCTACACCTTC.

This clonotype was detected many times. V gene TRBV7-2 combines with J gene TRBJ2-5; D could derive from TRBD1 or TRBD2 (7 bases each). V was trimmed by 1 base and J by 4 bases, leaving 16 bases between them. Germline CDR1 and CDR2: SGHTA and FQGNSA. The CDR3 contains 16 residues. In DNA form, the CDR3 reads TGTGCCAGCAGCTTAGTACTAGCAGGGGGGGTAGAGACCCAGTACTTC. Protein: CASSLVLAGGVETQYF.

The table lists this clonotype with many counts. V usage is TRBV29-1 and J usage is TRBJ1-2, with D perhaps TRBD1 (5 bases). CDR1 SQVTM and CDR2 ANQGSEA come from the germline V gene. The V gene lost 7 bases and the J gene lost 8 bases, with 17 bases spanning the gap. CDR3 size: 12 residues. This chain's CDR3 is CSAPGGAEGYTF. The DNA of the CDR3 is TGCAGCGCACCGGGCGGGGCAGAAGGCTACACCTTC.